Each of the 19 T cell receptor beta chains below was sequenced from the same sample in a study of T cell changes during pregnancy in multiple sclerosis (dated by TCRdb to the late 2010s). The protocol used for the library was the immunoSEQ multiplex PCR assay. Sourced from immuneACCESS, this table was stored by TCRdb with only in-frame sequences that have V and J called. A share of the clones is absent; for the studies checked, an unresolved V gene accounts for under half, and the remainder has no known explanation. In this sample the table shows 65,000 to 75,000 clones, about 90% of which occur a single time. 1.3% to 1.5% of the sample rests with the top ten. Specimen: peripheral blood, collected in the third trimester of pregnancy. All receptors derive from a female donor in good health, enrolled as a control in a pregnancy study.

V is TRBV13 and J is TRBJ2-2, with D perhaps TRBD1 (5 bases). This CDR3 is 15 amino acids long. Germline V gene sequence: CDR1 PRHDT, CDR2 FYEKMQ (reference sequence). V gave up 1 base and J gave up 4 bases, with 10 bases separating them. CDR3 nucleotide sequence: TGTGCCAGCAGCTTAGACAGGTTAGGCACCGGGGAGCTGTTTTTT. As protein: CASSLDRLGTGELFF.

The chain uses TRBV5-6 and TRBJ2-7, with TRBD1 identical over 9 bases. The CDR3 is made up of 15 amino acids. Trimming removed 1 base from V and 7 bases from J; junction bases left unmatched: 9. Germline V CDR1 and CDR2: SGHDT, YYEEEE. CDR3 nucleotide sequence: TGTGCCAGCAGCTTGTACAGGGACAGGGTCTTTGAGCAGTACTTC. Translation gives CASSLYRDRVFEQYF.

The V gene is TRBV6-4, the J gene TRBJ2-3; 7 bases match TRBD2. This CDR3 has 15 amino acids. V dropped 6 bases and J dropped 3; count of bases not matched to a gene: 9. Germline CDR1 reads MRHNA; CDR2 reads SNTAGT. CDR3 in amino acids: CASRRSGAMTDTQYF. CDR3 nucleotides: TGTGCCAGCAGACGGAGCGGGGCGATGACAGATACGCAGTATTTT.

The genes are TRBV5-1 and TRBJ2-5; perhaps TRBD2 as D (6 bases). Judging by the DNA end, TRBJ2-7 fits better; the J call may be wrong. Germline V gives CDR1 SGHRS, CDR2 YFSETQ. The CDR3 runs 13 residues. This chain's CDR3 is CASSSEGSGEQYF. The CDR3 DNA follows: TGCGCCAGCAGCTCGGAGGGCTCCGGCGAGCAGTACTTC.

This chain connects TRBV7-3 to TRBJ2-7; TRBD2 might be the D (7 bases). Germline CDR1 is SGHTA and CDR2 is FQGTGA. V lost 1 base, J lost 2 bases, and 15 bases lay in between. There are 16 residues in the CDR3. CDR3 nucleotide sequence: TGTGCCAGCAGCTTAATGGGGGCTAGCGGTCCCTACGAGCAGTACTTC. Encoded protein: CASSLMGASGPYEQYF.

The chain is built from TRBV4-1 and TRBJ2-3, with D tentatively TRBD1 (5 bases). The V gene lost 5 bases and the J gene lost 4 bases, with 16 bases spanning the gap. Germline V CDR1 and CDR2: MGHRA, YSYEKL. The CDR3 has 15 residues. The CDR3 is CASSSIGVSADTQYF. CDR3 in DNA: TGCGCCAGCAGCTCCATAGGGGTATCCGCAGATACGCAGTATTTT.

The chain has TRBV30 and TRBJ1-5; D perhaps matches TRBD1 (5 bases). This CDR3 is built from 14 residues. Trimming shortened V by 2 bases and J by 3 bases, and 11 bases separated the two germline ends. Germline values: CDR1 GTSNPN, CDR2 SVGIG (reference sequence). CDR3: CAWSIRQNNQPQHF. In nucleotides, the CDR3 is TGTGCCTGGAGTATAAGACAGAACAATCAGCCCCAGCATTTT. The whole variable domain, remainder taken from reference TRBV30 and TRBJ1-5, is SQTIHQWPATLVQPVGSPLSLECTVEGTSNPNLYWYRQAAGRGLQLLFYSVGIGQISSEVPQNLSASRPQDRQFILSSKKLLLSDSGFYLCAWSIRQNNQPQHFGDGTRLSIL.

The gene calls are TRBV7-9 and TRBJ1-4; D call uncertain. V was clipped by 5 bases and J by 0 bases, with 7 bases between them. In germline, CDR1 is SEHNR, CDR2 FQNEAQ (reference sequence). The CDR3 covers 14 residues. CDR3 residues: CASSHYSTNEKLFF. The CDR3 DNA follows: TGTGCCAGCAGCCATTACTCAACTAATGAAAAACTGTTTTTT.

The chain employs TRBV29-1 and TRBJ2-3, with D maybe TRBD2 (5 bases). The CDR3 is made up of 13 amino acids. V gave up 2 bases and J gave up 5 bases, with 11 bases separating them. CDR1 and CDR2 from the germline V gene are SQVTM and ANQGSEA. CDR3 protein: CSVENKGGDTQYF. The DNA of the CDR3 is TGCAGCGTTGAAAACAAAGGAGGAGATACGCAGTATTTT.

The genes are TRBV7-2 and TRBJ2-1, with 13 nucleotides matching TRBD2. The CDR3 extends over 14 amino acids. Germline lookup yields CDR1 SGHTA and CDR2 FQGNSA. V dropped 8 bases and J dropped 7; count of bases not matched to a gene: 5. The CDR3 DNA is TGTGCCAGCGAACTAGCGGGGGGGCGGAATGAGCAGTTCTTC. This translates into CASELAGGRNEQFF.

As concerns this clone: Other DNA sequences of this sample code for an identical CDR3. The chain recombines TRBV18 with TRBJ1-2; the match to TRBD1 covers 7 bases. The V and J ends lost 2 bases and 7 bases, in that order; junction bases with no gene match: 4. The CDR3 contains 13 residues. From germline, CDR1 is KGHSH and CDR2 LQKENI. The CDR3 reads CASSPDRDGGYTF. DNA for the CDR3: TGTGCCAGCTCACCAGACAGGGACGGTGGCTACACCTTC.

This rearrangement joins TRBV5-1 to TRBJ1-2, with TRBD1 matching 11 bases. Germline values: CDR1 SGHRS, CDR2 YFSETQ. V dropped 0 bases and J dropped 6; count of bases not matched to a gene: 7. CDR3 length: 16 residues. CDR3 coding DNA: TGCGCCAGCAGCTTGGGCGGACAGGGGGCGTCGGATGGCTACACCTTC. Protein: CASSLGGQGASDGYTF.

The gene calls are TRBV13 and TRBJ2-3, with 9 bases matching TRBD1. Trimming took 0 bases from V and 3 from J; bases not matched to a gene: 7. The CDR3 is 17 amino acids. Germline loops: CDR1 PRHDT, CDR2 FYEKMQ (reference sequence). The DNA for the CDR3 is TGTGCCAGCAGCTTAGGCCTATGGGGACAGGGAACAGATACGCAGTATTTT. Translation gives CASSLGLWGQGTDTQYF.

In nucleotides, the CDR3 is TGTGCCAGCAGTTCCAGACAGAGACCGCGTGAGCAGTTCTTC. As protein: CASSSRQRPREQFF. The V gene is TRBV6-6, the J gene TRBJ2-1, with a weak D call TRBD1 (5 bases). CDR1 is MNHNY and CDR2 is SVGAGI in the germline V gene (reference sequence). V was pared by 4 bases and J by 9 bases, with 16 bases between. This CDR3 is 14 amino acids long.

J is TRBJ1-1 and V is TRBV4-2; TRBD1 is a possible D gene (6 bases). Germline V gives CDR1 LGHNA, CDR2 YNFKEQ. V was pared by 1 base and J by 1 base, with 13 bases between. The CDR3 length is 16 residues. Here the CDR3 DNA reads TGTGCCAGCAGCCAAGTGGGTCGGACAGAGAACACTGAAGCTTTCTTT. Its protein is CASSQVGRTENTEAFF.

V and J are TRBV4-3 and TRBJ2-1, with a weak D call TRBD1 (5 bases). CDR3 length: 14 residues. The germline gives CDR1 LGHNA, CDR2 YSLEER. Trimming removed 1 base at V and 5 bases at J, with 9 bases between. The CDR3 bases are TGCGCCAGCAGCCAAGCTAGGGGCAACAATGAGCAGTTCTTC. This encodes CASSQARGNNEQFF.

The DNA of the CDR3 is TGCAGCGTTAGAAACAGGGGACCTAATGAAAAACTGTTTTTT. Translated, it gives CSVRNRGPNEKLFF. The rearrangement joins TRBV29-1 to TRBJ1-4, with TRBD1 matching over 7 bases. J lost 3 bases, V lost 5 bases, and 6 bases had no gene match. The CDR3 is 14 residues long. Germline V gene data show CDR1 as SQVTM and CDR2 as ANQGSEA.

The V call is TRBV2, the J call TRBJ2-7; the match to TRBD2 covers 8 bases. The junction had 4 bases not matched to a gene; V was cut back by 5 bases and J by 4 bases. The CDR3 sequence is 13 residues long. Germline lookup yields CDR1 SNHLY and CDR2 FYNNEI. As DNA, the CDR3 is TGTGCCAGCAGTCCAGCGGGGGCATACGAGCAGTACTTC. Its translation is CASSPAGAYEQYF.

This chain uses TRBV5-4 with TRBJ2-1; no definite D call. The CDR3 extends over 15 amino acids. The germline V gene encodes CDR1 SGHNT and CDR2 YYREEE (reference sequence). Trimming pared 5 bases from V and 0 bases from J, leaving 12 bases between. The CDR3 loop is CASRPGLPSYNEQFF. DNA for the CDR3: TGTGCCAGCAGACCCGGGTTACCCTCCTACAATGAGCAGTTCTTC.